Below, 23 T cell receptor beta chains from the same sample are listed, as sequenced in a study of graft-versus-host responses after intestinal transplantation. The assay was immunoSEQ multiplex PCR, and TCRdb's table has in-frame clones only and misses some. This sample has about 100,000 clones, with 87% found just once. These receptors have no known antigen. Sequenced here: unstimulated CD4+ T cells sorted from spleen or lymph node cells, sampled before transplant. Receptor source: a human donor who was the organ donor for an intestinal transplant.

This CDR3 reads CASSYSKGPEAFF. In DNA form, the CDR3 reads TGTGCCAGCAGTTACTCGAAGGGACCTGAAGCTTTCTTT. This chain joins TRBV6-5 and TRBJ1-1; D might be TRBD1 (5 bases). This CDR3 has 13 residues. V gave up 0 bases and J gave up 6 bases, with 8 bases separating them. Germline-derived CDR1 and CDR2 are MNHEY and SVGAGI.

The chain uses TRBV30 and TRBJ2-2; D not certain. The V gene's germline CDR1 is GTSNPN and CDR2 SVGIG (reference sequence). The V gene lost 4 bases and the J gene lost 0 bases, with 6 bases spanning the gap. The CDR3 has 13 amino acids. CDR3 in DNA: TGTGCCTGGACAGCCCCGAACACCGGGGAGCTGTTTTTT. Its protein is CAWTAPNTGELFF.

This chain connects TRBV19 to TRBJ2-5; 7 positions match TRBD1. CDR3 length: 13 residues. The germline gives CDR1 LNHDA, CDR2 SQIVND (reference sequence). The J segment lost 5 bases and the V segment lost 4 bases, leaving 4 bases of the junction unmatched. Written as DNA, the CDR3 is TGTGCCAGTAGTAGGGGACAGCCGGAGACCCAGTACTTC. This gives the protein CASSRGQPETQYF.

V is TRBV4-2 and J is TRBJ2-3; 9 bases align to TRBD2. Germline V gives CDR1 LGHNA, CDR2 YNFKEQ. The CDR3 covers 15 residues. Unmatched junction bases numbered 5, after V lost 4 bases and J lost 3 bases. In nucleotides, the CDR3 is TGTGCCAGCAGCCCGCGGGGGGGCCTGACAGATACGCAGTATTTT. Translated, it gives CASSPRGGLTDTQYF.

The chain is built from TRBV28 and TRBJ2-3; the D gene is possibly TRBD1 (6 bases). CDR1 is MDHEN and CDR2 is SYDVKM in the germline V gene. This CDR3 comprises 15 residues. V was cut by 0 bases and J by 2 bases, with 9 bases left in between. DNA for the CDR3: TGTGCCAGCAGTTTATGGGGGGCTAACACAGATACGCAGTATTTT. This encodes CASSLWGANTDTQYF.

The chain carries TRBV25-1 and TRBJ2-5; no firm D call. V was clipped by 1 base and J by 5 bases, with 14 bases between them. This CDR3 is 15 amino acids long. The V gene's germline CDR1 is MGHDK and CDR2 SYGVNS. The CDR3 here is CASSESRTSGETQYF. The CDR3 nucleotides are TGTGCCAGCAGTGAATCTCGTACCAGTGGGGAGACCCAGTACTTC.

The chain couples TRBV2 to TRBJ2-7; 9 nucleotides match TRBD1. This CDR3 is built from 18 residues. The V and J ends lost 4 bases and 0 bases, in that order; junction bases with no gene match: 13. The germline CDR1 and CDR2 sequences are SNHLY and FYNNEI. The CDR3 DNA sequence: TGTGCCAGCAGTGCGACAGGGGGGCTCGGCGGACGCTCCTACGAGCAGTACTTC. Amino acids: CASSATGGLGGRSYEQYF.

J is TRBJ2-7 and V is TRBV27; D gene unclear. V was pared by 6 bases and J by 5 bases, with 20 bases between. CDR1 and CDR2 (germline): MNHEY, SMNVEV (reference sequence). This CDR3 spans 15 amino acids. This CDR3 is CASSFRPRNFDEQYF. In DNA, the CDR3 is TGTGCCAGCAGCTTCCGGCCCCGTAATTTCGACGAGCAGTACTTC.

V and J are TRBV10-3 and TRBJ1-5, with D possibly TRBD1 on 5 matching bases. Between the trimmed V and J ends, which lost 7 bases and 5 bases, there was a span of 6 bases. Per germline, CDR1 ENHRY and CDR2 SYGVKD. The CDR3 is 11 residues long. The CDR3: CAIIGDQPQHF. CDR3 sequence (DNA): TGTGCCATCATAGGGGATCAGCCCCAGCATTTT.

V gene TRBV6-5 combines with J gene TRBJ1-1; tentatively, D is TRBD1 (6 bases). Trimming stripped 6 bases from V and 4 bases from J, with 12 bases between. The length of the CDR3 is 13 residues. The germline CDR1 and CDR2 sequences are MNHEY and SVGAGI. For the CDR3, the DNA is TGTGCCAGCAGCCCCGGAGGGGGCACTGAAGCTTTCTTT. It specifies CASSPGGGTEAFF.

This clone was seen only a few times. The chain employs TRBV5-4 and TRBJ2-7, with 8 positions matching TRBD1. Germline lookup yields CDR1 SGHNT and CDR2 YYREEE (reference sequence). V lost 1 base and J lost 4; bases outside the gene matches: 7. The CDR3 contains 15 residues. CDR3 nucleotide sequence: TGTGCCAGCAGCTTGTCTGGGACAGGAGTTTACGAGCAGTACTTC. Its translation is CASSLSGTGVYEQYF.

This clone was observed once. The chain joins TRBV6-6 to TRBJ2-5, with D unclear. The CDR3 has 11 residues. V was clipped by 7 bases and J by 5 bases, with 8 bases between them. CDR1 is MNHNY and CDR2 is SVGAGI in the germline V gene (reference sequence). The CDR3 nucleotides are TGTGCCAGCACCCTAAAGGAGACCCAGTACTTC. Translating it yields CASTLKETQYF.

This clone was picked up one time. V gene TRBV19 combines with J gene TRBJ2-2, with D unclear. The CDR3 covers 13 residues. V lost 7 bases and J lost 1, with 7 bases in between. CDR1 LNHDA and CDR2 SQIVND come from the germline V gene (reference sequence). CDR3 bases: TGTGCCAGTAATTCGATGAACACCGGGGAGCTGTTTTTT. This gives the protein CASNSMNTGELFF.

The chain employs TRBV5-6 and TRBJ1-4, with D tentatively TRBD1 (5 bases). V was trimmed by 2 bases and J by 6 bases, leaving 8 bases between them. The CDR3 spans 13 residues. Germline CDR1 SGHDT, CDR2 YYEEEE. The CDR3 DNA follows: TGTGCCAGCAGCTTTAGCAGGGATGAAAAACTGTTTTTT. This encodes CASSFSRDEKLFF.

V and J are TRBV5-6 and TRBJ2-7, with D perhaps TRBD2 (5 bases). This CDR3 spans 14 amino acids. Trimming took 2 bases from V and 0 from J, leaving 9 bases between them. Per the germline V gene, CDR1 is SGHDT and CDR2 is YYEEEE. CDR3 amino acids: CASSFPGSSYEQYF. The CDR3 region has the DNA TGTGCCAGCAGCTTTCCGGGGAGCTCCTACGAGCAGTACTTC.

The CDR3 region is CASSPNRNQPQHF. In DNA form, the CDR3 reads TGTGCCAGCTCACCTAATCGGAATCAGCCCCAGCATTTT. The chain couples TRBV18 to TRBJ1-5; no clear D gene. The CDR3 extends over 13 amino acids. The germline gives CDR1 KGHSH, CDR2 LQKENI. V was trimmed by 3 bases and J by 4 bases, leaving 7 bases between them.

The V call is TRBV25-1, the J call TRBJ1-6; TRBD1 might be the D (5 bases). Trimming shortened V by 1 base and J by 7 bases, and 14 bases separated the two germline ends. Per germline, CDR1 MGHDK and CDR2 SYGVNS. CDR3 size: 16 residues. CDR3 amino acids: CASSEFNRLANSPLHF. CDR3 coding DNA: TGTGCCAGCAGTGAATTTAACAGGTTGGCGAATTCACCCCTCCACTTT.

This sequence joins TRBV30 and TRBJ1-6, with D possibly matching TRBD1 (5 bases). The CDR3 spans 17 residues. CDR1 and CDR2 from the germline V gene are GTSNPN and SVGIG (reference sequence). V was shortened by 0 bases and J by 2 bases, with 14 bases between the two germline ends. The CDR3 loop is CAWSVRGRNTYNSPLHF. CDR3 nucleotides: TGTGCCTGGAGTGTACGGGGGAGGAATACCTATAATTCACCCCTCCACTTT.

V is TRBV2 and J is TRBJ1-2, with 10 bases aligning to TRBD1. CDR3 length: 14 residues. V gave up 7 bases and J gave up 3 bases; unmatched junction bases: 5. The germline V gene encodes CDR1 SNHLY and CDR2 FYNNEI. The DNA of the CDR3 is TGTGCCAGCACCCGGACAGGGGGTGACTATGGCTACACCTTC. The encoded protein is CASTRTGGDYGYTF.

V and J are TRBV27 and TRBJ1-5; maybe TRBD1 (6 bases). The CDR3 length is 14 residues. Trimming took 10 bases from V and 6 from J, leaving 19 bases between them. CDR1 and CDR2 (germline): MNHEY, SMNVEV (reference sequence). DNA of the CDR3: TGTGCCACCGCGCGGGGGCAGGAGGGTCAGCCCCAGCATTTT. It codes for CATARGQEGQPQHF.

CDR3 sequence (DNA): TGTGCCAGCAGTGCCCCGCAGGTTCTGAATGAGCAGTTCTTC. As protein: CASSAPQVLNEQFF. V is TRBV2 and J is TRBJ2-1, with no clear D. V shed 4 bases and J shed 7 bases, with 14 bases lying between them. CDR1 is SNHLY, CDR2 FYNNEI, per germline. The CDR3 consists of 14 residues.

The chain uses TRBV7-9 and TRBJ2-5; the match to TRBD2 covers 10 bases. The V gene end was trimmed by 3 bases and the J gene end by 4 bases; junction bases not matched to a gene: 2. Per germline, CDR1 SEHNR and CDR2 FQNEAQ (reference sequence). This CDR3 has 14 amino acids. Written as DNA, the CDR3 is TGTGCCAGCAGCTTTTCTAGCGGGGGAGAGACCCAGTACTTC. Protein sequence: CASSFSSGGETQYF. Full variable domain (rest looked up from reference TRBV7-9 and TRBJ2-5): DTGVSQNPRHKITKRGQNVTFRCDPISEHNRLYWYRQTLGQGPEFLTYFQNEAQLEKSRLLSDRFSAERPKGSFSTLEIQRTEQGDSAMYLCASSFSSGGETQYFGPGTRLLVL.

The genes are TRBV18 and TRBJ1-3; D gene unclear. Per germline, CDR1 KGHSH and CDR2 LQKENI. The CDR3 length is 15 residues. V lost 2 bases and J lost 5, with 13 bases in between. CDR3 coding DNA: TGTGCCAGCTCACCAGCGGGAAAGGAGCGAAACACCATATATTTT. Its translation is CASSPAGKERNTIYF.